This entry lists 25 T cell receptor beta chains sequenced from one sample in a study of blood T cell repertoires in COVID-19. Repertoires were generated with immunoSEQ multiplex PCR, while TCRdb's copy carries only in-frame clones and drops some. The sample consists of around 400,000 clones, roughly four fifths of them appearing once. The sample consisted of PBMCs or T cells enriched from blood (not recorded which). The receptor set was obtained from a woman aged 45-59 years who had recovered from COVID-19.

The chain is built from TRBV28 and TRBJ1-2, with a tentative D call TRBD1 (6 bases). Trimming shortened V by 5 bases and J by 3 bases, and 19 bases separated the two germline ends. The germline V gene encodes CDR1 MDHEN and CDR2 SYDVKM. This CDR3 has 16 amino acids. The CDR3 sequence is CASSPIGHSGDYGYTF. CDR3 bases: TGTGCCAGCAGTCCCATCGGACACTCAGGGGACTATGGCTACACCTTC.

The V and J genes are TRBV11-2 and TRBJ1-2; possibly TRBD1 for D (6 bases). The CDR3 extends over 14 amino acids. V shed 3 bases and J shed 6 bases, with 14 bases lying between them. Germline V lookup: CDR1 SGHAT, CDR2 FQNNGV. The CDR3 region is CASSFPGTMDGYTF. The CDR3 nucleotides read TGTGCCAGCAGCTTCCCAGGGACAATGGATGGCTACACCTTC.

V and J are TRBV27 and TRBJ2-2, with 8 bases that match TRBD1. The CDR3 contains 15 residues. The ends lost 3 bases at V and 1 base at J; junction bases unmatched: 1. The germline CDR1 and CDR2 sequences are MNHEY and SMNVEV (reference sequence). CDR3 sequence reads: CASSFGQGNTGELFF. In DNA form, the CDR3 reads TGTGCCAGCAGTTTCGGACAGGGGAACACCGGGGAGCTGTTTTTT.

This rearrangement joins TRBV9 to TRBJ1-3, with 7 positions matching TRBD1. The CDR3 runs 18 residues. V dropped 4 bases and J dropped 0; count of bases not matched to a gene: 13. CDR1 is SGDLS and CDR2 is YYNGEE in the germline V gene. The CDR3 DNA reads as TGTGCCAGCAGCTTATCAACGGAGGGGGCTTCCTCTGGAAACACCATATATTTT. It encodes CASSLSTEGASSGNTIYF.

The V and J genes are TRBV19 and TRBJ1-2, with no clear D. The V end was cut by 7 bases, the J end by 4 bases, with 19 bases between. This CDR3 is built from 15 residues. From germline, CDR1 is LNHDA and CDR2 SQIVND (reference sequence). The CDR3 spells CASKFSGPLGYGYTF. Written as DNA, the CDR3 is TGTGCCAGTAAATTCTCCGGCCCCCTAGGCTATGGCTACACCTTC.

The V call is TRBV19, the J call TRBJ1-5, with D possibly matching TRBD1 (6 bases). CDR3 size: 15 residues. V was pared by 1 base and J by 7 bases, with 14 bases between. CDR1 is LNHDA and CDR2 is SQIVND in the germline V gene (reference sequence). The CDR3: CASSIGQGNGQPQHF. For the CDR3, the DNA is TGTGCCAGTAGTATAGGTCAGGGGAATGGACAGCCCCAGCATTTT.

The rearrangement joins TRBV27 to TRBJ1-1, with TRBD1 matching over 7 bases. The CDR3 length is 17 residues. V lost 0 bases and J lost 4; bases outside the gene matches: 11. Germline V gives CDR1 MNHEY, CDR2 SMNVEV (reference sequence). The CDR3: CASSLSRVGQGGTEAFF. DNA of the CDR3: TGTGCCAGCAGTTTATCGAGAGTTGGGCAGGGGGGCACTGAAGCTTTCTTT.

The gene calls are TRBV30 and TRBJ2-3, with D possibly matching TRBD2 (5 bases). Germline V gene lookup returns CDR1 GTSNPN and CDR2 SVGIG (reference sequence). This CDR3 has 15 residues. V lost 4 bases to trimming and J lost 5 bases, with 19 bases between them. CDR3 amino acids: CAWMPSPQGGDTQYF. The CDR3 region has the DNA TGTGCCTGGATGCCCTCGCCGCAAGGAGGAGATACGCAGTATTTT.

The chain has TRBV2 and TRBJ2-2, with TRBD1 identical over 8 bases. The ends lost 5 bases at V and 7 bases at J; junction bases unmatched: 9. Germline assignment: CDR1 SNHLY and CDR2 FYNNEI. CDR3 length equals 15 residues. CDR3 DNA: TGTGCCAGCAGTCCCCCGGGACAGGCGGGCGGGGAGCTGTTTTTT. It encodes CASSPPGQAGGELFF. Filled out from reference TRBV2 and TRBJ2-2, the complete variable domain reads EPEVTQTPSHQVTQMGQEVILRCVPISNHLYFYWYRQILGQKVEFLVSFYNNEISEKSEIFDDQFSVERPDGSNFTLKIRSTKLEDSAMYFCASSPPGQAGGELFFGEGSRLTVL.

The CDR3 region has the DNA TGCGCCAGCAGACAGGACAGGAACACTGAAGCTTTCTTT. It encodes CASRQDRNTEAFF. The chain employs TRBV4-3 and TRBJ1-1; the D gene is possibly TRBD1 (6 bases). The CDR3 loop spans 13 amino acids. Germline lookup yields CDR1 LGHNA and CDR2 YSLEER. V shed 6 bases and J shed 1 base, with 9 bases lying between them.

The chain links TRBV4-3 to TRBJ1-1; D might be TRBD1 (6 bases). Germline V gene lookup returns CDR1 LGHNA and CDR2 YSLEER. The V end lost 1 base, the J end lost 10 bases, and 13 bases lay between the germline ends. The CDR3 totals 13 residues. CDR3 bases: TGCGCCAGCAGCCAAGTAAGGGGGATAGTAGCTTTCTTT. Amino acids: CASSQVRGIVAFF.

The rearrangement joins TRBV3-1 (or the pseudogene TRBV3-2) to TRBJ1-5; a possible D gene is TRBD1 (6 bases). Trimming pared 4 bases from V and 0 bases from J, leaving 16 bases between. The CDR3 runs 17 residues. Germline CDR1 reads LGHDT; CDR2 reads YNNKEL (reference sequence). CDR3 protein: CASSPQPQGYSNQPQHF. The CDR3 bases are TGTGCCAGCAGCCCTCAACCGCAGGGGTATAGCAATCAGCCCCAGCATTTT.

The chain joins TRBV14 to TRBJ1-2, with 10 positions matching TRBD1. In germline, CDR1 is SGHDN, CDR2 FVKESK. V shed 3 bases and J 6 bases; nucleotides not matched to a gene: 7. CDR3 length equals 15 residues. CDR3: CASSQTGGLMDGYTF. CDR3 nucleotide sequence: TGTGCCAGCAGCCAGACAGGGGGCTTAATGGATGGCTACACCTTC.

V usage is TRBV5-4 and J usage is TRBJ2-5; 9 positions agree with TRBD2. Germline-derived CDR1 and CDR2 are SGHNT and YYREEE (reference sequence). The CDR3 has 15 amino acids. Trimming at V came to 3 bases and at J to 3 bases, leaving 6 bases not matched to a gene. The CDR3 spells CASSSAGGPEETQYF. CDR3 nucleotides: TGTGCCAGCAGCTCCGCGGGAGGGCCGGAAGAGACCCAGTACTTC.

V and J are TRBV2 and TRBJ1-1, with D hard to call. Trimming left V 6 bases short and J 4 bases short, with 12 bases between. Germline CDR1 is SNHLY and CDR2 is FYNNEI. This CDR3 has 13 residues. The CDR3 sequence is CASSRVSSTEAFF. The CDR3 DNA reads as TGTGCCAGCAGCCGGGTTTCGAGCACTGAAGCTTTCTTT.

In its sample, this clone was seen a few times. V gene TRBV18 combines with J gene TRBJ1-5, with unresolved D. CDR3 size: 13 residues. Deletions cut 4 bases from V and 5 bases from J, with 9 bases between. Germline lookup yields CDR1 KGHSH and CDR2 LQKENI. CDR3 region: CASSQATDQPQHF. The CDR3 DNA reads TGTGCCAGCTCACAGGCAACAGATCAGCCCCAGCATTTT.

The chain links TRBV5-1 to TRBJ1-4, with 9 positions matching TRBD1. In germline, CDR1 is SGHRS, CDR2 YFSETQ. After removal of 5 bases from V and 1 base from J, the junction contained 12 bases not matched to a gene. The CDR3 totals 18 residues. CDR3 coding DNA: TGCGCCAGCAGTCAACCGGAAACAGGGGGCATAACTAATGAAAAACTGTTTTTT. Its translation is CASSQPETGGITNEKLFF.

This chain joins TRBV5-4 and TRBJ1-1; D is unclear. This CDR3 region has 15 residues. Trimming removed 4 bases at V and 0 bases at J, with 13 bases between. CDR1 is SGHNT and CDR2 is YYREEE in the germline V gene (reference sequence). CDR3 in DNA: TGTGCCAGCAGCCCCGAACAGAGCTTGAACACTGAAGCTTTCTTT. Amino acids: CASSPEQSLNTEAFF.

The chain uses TRBV9 and TRBJ2-7; 11 bases are shared with TRBD1. The CDR3 has 14 residues. Unmatched junction bases numbered 2, after V lost 1 base and J lost 5 bases. CDR1 and CDR2 (germline): SGDLS, YYNGEE. This chain's CDR3 is CASSVRTGGNEQYF. The CDR3 DNA follows: TGTGCCAGCAGCGTACGGACAGGGGGCAACGAGCAGTACTTC.

The chain combines TRBV7-2 with TRBJ1-1, with a possible D match to TRBD1 (5 bases). The CDR3 is 16 amino acids. Germline V gene sequence: CDR1 SGHTA, CDR2 FQGNSA. Trimming stripped 3 bases from V and 4 bases from J, with 18 bases between. The CDR3 DNA reads TGTGCCAGCAGCTTTTTACGTTCGGGGGTAATCACTGAAGCTTTCTTT. Encoded protein: CASSFLRSGVITEAFF.

This clone has a handful of counts. The chain is built from TRBV5-4 and TRBJ1-2, with TRBD1 identical over 9 bases. The CDR3 consists of 15 residues. CDR1 and CDR2 from the germline V gene are SGHNT and YYREEE (reference sequence). Trimming cost V 3 bases and J 4 bases; bases outside gene matches: 7. The CDR3 loop reads CASSSEGTGTYGYTF. DNA of the CDR3: TGTGCCAGCAGCTCCGAAGGGACAGGGACCTATGGCTACACCTTC.

This clone was recorded only once. This chain uses TRBV19 with TRBJ2-7; weak D call: TRBD1 (6 bases). The CDR3 runs 14 residues. CDR1 and CDR2 from the germline V gene are LNHDA and SQIVND (reference sequence). Trimming took off 5 bases at V and 0 bases at J, with 11 bases between the two ends. CDR3 region: CASSPQGGSYEQYF. Written as DNA, the CDR3 is TGTGCCAGTAGTCCACAGGGTGGCTCCTACGAGCAGTACTTC.

This clone was recorded only once. The chain combines TRBV7-2 with TRBJ2-7; 9 bases are a match to TRBD1. Trimming removed 5 bases from V and 3 bases from J; junction bases left unmatched: 5. The CDR3 totals 14 residues. Germline V gene data show CDR1 as SGHTA and CDR2 as FQGNSA. CDR3 loop: CASSAQGAGYEQYF. DNA for the CDR3: TGTGCCAGCAGCGCACAGGGGGCCGGCTACGAGCAGTACTTC.

The V gene is TRBV6-4, the J gene TRBJ2-2; TRBD2 matches at 13 bases. Germline loops: CDR1 MRHNA, CDR2 SNTAGT. The V and J ends lost 6 bases and 7 bases, in that order; junction bases with no gene match: 8. The CDR3 covers 16 residues. In nucleotides, the CDR3 is TGTGCCAGCAGCCCACTAGCGGGAGGGCCCAGCGGGGAGCTGTTTTTT. As protein: CASSPLAGGPSGELFF.

The chain couples TRBV5-1 to TRBJ2-2; 9 nucleotides line up with TRBD1. Germline CDR1 reads SGHRS; CDR2 reads YFSETQ. The CDR3 has 15 residues. V was pared by 4 bases and J by 5 bases, with 6 bases of the junction left unmatched. CDR3 amino acids: CASSAWDRVTGELFF. CDR3 nucleotides: TGCGCCAGCAGCGCCTGGGACAGGGTTACCGGGGAGCTGTTTTTT.